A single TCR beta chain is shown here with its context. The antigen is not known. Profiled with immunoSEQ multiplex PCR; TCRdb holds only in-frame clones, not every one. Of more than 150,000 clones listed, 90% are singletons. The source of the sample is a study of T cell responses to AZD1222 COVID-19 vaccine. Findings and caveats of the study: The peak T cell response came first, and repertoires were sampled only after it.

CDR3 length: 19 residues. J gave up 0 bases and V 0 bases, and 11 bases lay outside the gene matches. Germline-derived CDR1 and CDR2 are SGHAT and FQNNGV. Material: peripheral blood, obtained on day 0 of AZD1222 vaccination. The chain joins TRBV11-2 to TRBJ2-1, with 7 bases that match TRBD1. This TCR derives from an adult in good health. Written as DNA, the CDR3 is TGTGCCAGCAGCTTAGAGGGGGACAGCAGCTATAGCTCCTACAATGAGCAGTTCTTC. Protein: CASSLEGDSSYSSYNEQFF. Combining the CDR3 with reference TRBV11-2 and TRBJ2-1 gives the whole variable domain EAGVAQSPRYKIIEKRQSVAFWCNPISGHATLYWYQQILGQGPKLLIQFQNNGVVDDSQLPKDRFSAERLKGVDSTLKIQPAKLEDSAVYLCASSLEGDSSYSSYNEQFFGPGTRLTVL.